The sequence of this T cell receptor (beta chain) was determined in a study of T cells in Graves' hyperthyroidism and ophthalmopathy. Study conclusions and caveats: From stable hyperthyroidism, ophthalmopathy was set apart by a 13 V-J model.

This clonotype was found many times. Its antigen is undetermined. The germline V gene has CDR1 DFQATT and CDR2 SNEGSKA (reference sequence). The V and J ends lost 0 bases and 0 bases, in that order; junction bases with no gene match: 14. This CDR3 has 18 residues. RNA transcripts served as the template for amplifying TCR beta CDR3 regions. The TCR CDR3 was amplified in a first-round RT-PCR using the HTBI primer set. TCRdb recomputed calls from the multiplex PCR reads with MiXCR, one row per CDR3 protein. Of 250,000 to 400,000 distinct CDR3 sequences listed, approximately 15% are singletons. For ophthalmopathy patients, the Clinical Activity Score was at least 3 and the NOSPECS grade at least 4; duration was under 3 months.

The TCR originated in a woman aged 40 to 50 with Graves' ophthalmopathy. The chain recombines TRBV20-1 with TRBJ2-7; 7 bases are shared with TRBD2. The material sequenced was blood. CDR3 sequence (DNA): TGCAGTGCTAGAGATATGGGGTGGAGCGGGAAAAGCTCCTACGAGCAGTACTTC. This codes for CSARDMGWSGKSSYEQYF.